The 26 T cell receptor beta chains in this list originate from one sample, sequenced in a study of T cell responses to AZD1222 COVID-19 vaccine. Generated by immunoSEQ multiplex PCR, the TCRdb table keeps only in-frame clones and is missing some. The sample holds some 120,000 clones, around 85% seen once. The sample was peripheral blood, taken on day 0 of AZD1222 vaccination. The source of these receptors is an adult in good health.

The chain joins TRBV4-2 to TRBJ2-7; 7 nucleotides match TRBD2. CDR1 and CDR2 from the germline V gene are LGHNA and YNFKEQ. V shed 1 base, J shed 6 bases, and the junction held 12 bases outside the gene matches. This CDR3 is built from 16 residues. CDR3 sequence reads: CASSQAKGGLLREQYF. CDR3 sequence (DNA): TGTGCCAGCAGCCAAGCTAAGGGAGGGCTTTTACGCGAGCAGTACTTC.

V is TRBV6-2 or TRBV6-3 and J is TRBJ2-1; 11 bases map to TRBD2. V trimming: 5 bases; J trimming: 6 bases; junction bases outside the gene matches: 9. The CDR3 runs 16 residues. Per the germline V gene, CDR1 is MNHEY and CDR2 is SVGEGT. CDR3 sequence reads: CASSQGLAVSFNEQFF. DNA of the CDR3: TGTGCCAGCAGTCAGGGACTAGCGGTGAGCTTCAATGAGCAGTTCTTC.

The V and J genes are TRBV6-1 and TRBJ2-1, with D possibly matching TRBD2 (5 bases). The CDR3 runs to 15 residues. Germline CDR1 is MNHNS and CDR2 is SASEGT. V was trimmed by 1 base and J by 0 bases, leaving 7 bases between them. CDR3 nucleotides: TGTGCCAGCAGTGAAGAACTAGGCTCCTACAATGAGCAGTTCTTC. Translated: CASSEELGSYNEQFF.

This sequence joins TRBV11-2 and TRBJ2-2; D is uncertain. With 2 bases removed from V and 6 bases from J, the gap between germline ends came to 10 bases. Germline V lookup: CDR1 SGHAT, CDR2 FQNNGV. This CDR3 comprises 14 residues. DNA for the CDR3: TGTGCCAGCAGCTTATGGTCGGGCGCCGGGGAGCTGTTTTTT. It is translated as CASSLWSGAGELFF. The full variable domain, with the rest looked up from reference TRBV11-2 and TRBJ2-2, is EAGVAQSPRYKIIEKRQSVAFWCNPISGHATLYWYQQILGQGPKLLIQFQNNGVVDDSQLPKDRFSAERLKGVDSTLKIQPAKLEDSAVYLCASSLWSGAGELFFGEGSRLTVL.

The CDR3 DNA reads TGTGCCAGCAGCTTCGACAGGGGAACCAGCGAGCAGTACTTC. It encodes CASSFDRGTSEQYF. The rearrangement uses TRBV5-4 and TRBJ2-7, with 8 nucleotides matching TRBD1. The CDR3 runs 14 residues. The V segment lost 2 bases and the J segment 6 bases; nucleotides outside the gene matches: 7. From germline, CDR1 is SGHNT and CDR2 YYREEE (reference sequence).

This clone was seen once. J is TRBJ2-1 and V is TRBV2, with TRBD2 matching over 7 bases. Germline-derived CDR1 and CDR2 are SNHLY and FYNNEI. J gave up 1 base and V 5 bases, and 5 bases lay outside the gene matches. CDR3 length: 15 residues. The CDR3 coding sequence is TGTGCCAGCAGTTCCCAGCGGGGATCCTACAATGAGCAGTTCTTC. Protein sequence: CASSSQRGSYNEQFF.

The chain combines TRBV19 with TRBJ2-5; D is perhaps TRBD2 (5 bases). Trimming shortened V by 8 bases and J by 7 bases, and 17 bases separated the two germline ends. This CDR3 contains 13 residues. Germline values: CDR1 LNHDA, CDR2 SQIVND (reference sequence). CDR3 sequence: CASGPGLSGTQYF. In nucleotides, the CDR3 is TGTGCCAGTGGCCCAGGACTTTCGGGGACCCAGTACTTC. Full variable domain (remainder filled in from reference TRBV19 and TRBJ2-5): DGGITQSPKYLFRKEGQNVTLSCEQNLNHDAMYWYRQDPGQGLRLIYYSQIVNDFQKGDIAEGYSVSREKKESFPLTVTSAQKNPTAFYLCASGPGLSGTQYFGPGTRLLVL.

This clone was seen a few times. The genes are TRBV5-5 and TRBJ2-7; TRBD1 matches at 9 bases. This CDR3 has 15 amino acids. V dropped 4 bases and J dropped 1; count of bases not matched to a gene: 6. Germline CDR1 and CDR2: SGHKS and YYEKEE (reference sequence). The CDR3 nucleotides are TGTGCCAGCAGCCCCGACAGGGGGGGATCCTACGAGCAGTACTTC. This translates into CASSPDRGGSYEQYF.

The chain couples TRBV5-5 to TRBJ2-1; D unresolved. V was shortened by 1 base and J by 0 bases, with 11 bases between the two germline ends. The germline V gene encodes CDR1 SGHKS and CDR2 YYEKEE (reference sequence). The CDR3 length is 16 residues. The CDR3 nucleotides are TGTGCCAGCAGCTTGCCAGGCAAGAGCTCCTACAATGAGCAGTTCTTC. This codes for CASSLPGKSSYNEQFF.

This clone was detected only a few times. J is TRBJ1-3 and V is TRBV5-1, with D unclear. Trimming took 5 bases from V and 0 from J, leaving 6 bases between them. CDR1 SGHRS and CDR2 YFSETQ come from the germline V gene. CDR3 length: 13 amino acids. The CDR3 DNA sequence: TGCGCCAGCAGTGAGGGCTCTGGAAACACCATATATTTT. It encodes CASSEGSGNTIYF.

This clone was observed once. The J gene is TRBJ2-5, the V gene TRBV6-2 or TRBV6-3; maybe TRBD2 (7 bases). Germline CDR1 and CDR2: MNHEY and SVGEGT. CDR3 length: 16 residues. Trimming took off 2 bases at V and 1 base at J, with 14 bases between the two ends. DNA for the CDR3: TGTGCCAGCAGTTACGAGGTGGGGGGGCCCCAAGAGACCCAGTACTTC. It is translated as CASSYEVGGPQETQYF.

This sequence joins TRBV11-3 and TRBJ2-5; the match to TRBD1 covers 9 bases. V shed 3 bases, J shed 5 bases, and the junction held 16 bases outside the gene matches. The CDR3 spans 18 residues. Germline-derived CDR1 and CDR2 are SGHNT and YENEEA. CDR3 DNA sequence: TGTGCCAGCAGCTTTCCCTGGACAGGGGCAAAGGGAGAGGAGACCCAGTACTTC. It codes for CASSFPWTGAKGEETQYF.

The chain recombines TRBV28 with TRBJ1-5; 12 nucleotides agree with TRBD1. Trimming took 8 bases from V and 6 from J; bases not matched to a gene: 11. This CDR3 has 16 residues. Looked up from germline, CDR1 is MDHEN and CDR2 is SYDVKM. CDR3 region: CASVFVGTGGTQPQHF. Written as DNA, the CDR3 is TGTGCCAGCGTTTTCGTAGGGACAGGGGGCACTCAGCCCCAGCATTTT.

The chain couples TRBV9 to TRBJ2-5; 9 bases are shared with TRBD2. The CDR3 consists of 20 residues. The V segment lost 0 bases and the J segment 2 bases; nucleotides outside the gene matches: 17. CDR1 is SGDLS and CDR2 is YYNGEE in the germline V gene. The CDR3 sequence: CASSVGPVAGVGYRQETQYF. The CDR3 nucleotides are TGTGCCAGCAGCGTAGGACCCGTAGCGGGGGTCGGTTATCGTCAAGAGACCCAGTACTTC.

The V and J genes are TRBV13 and TRBJ2-3; no clear D. The CDR3 sequence is 14 residues long. CDR1 and CDR2 (germline): PRHDT, FYEKMQ (reference sequence). V gave up 5 bases and J gave up 2 bases, with 11 bases separating them. The CDR3 DNA sequence: TGTGCCAGCAGCCTCTCACAAAACACAGATACGCAGTATTTT. Translated: CASSLSQNTDTQYF.

J is TRBJ2-5 and V is TRBV18; the D gene is possibly TRBD2 (6 bases). V dropped 4 bases and J dropped 4 bases, with 19 bases sitting between them. The CDR3 extends over 16 amino acids. The germline V gene encodes CDR1 KGHSH and CDR2 LQKENI. The CDR3 here is CASSQNDLGGGETQYF. DNA for the CDR3: TGTGCCAGCTCACAAAACGACCTCGGGGGAGGAGAGACCCAGTACTTC.

The rearrangement links TRBV2 to TRBJ1-6; TRBD1 agrees at 7 bases. Trimming removed 5 bases from V and 8 bases from J; junction bases left unmatched: 6. The germline V gene encodes CDR1 SNHLY and CDR2 FYNNEI. This CDR3 is built from 14 residues. As DNA, the CDR3 is TGTGCCAGCAGTCAACAGGGGATAGATTCACCCCTCCACTTT. As protein: CASSQQGIDSPLHF.

The V call is TRBV6-5, the J call TRBJ1-3; D ambiguous. The V end lost 7 bases, the J end lost 0 bases, and 13 bases lay between the germline ends. Looked up from germline, CDR1 is MNHEY and CDR2 is SVGAGI. This CDR3 is built from 15 residues. The DNA for the CDR3 is TGTGCCAGCACCTCCGATGCGTCCTCTGGAAACACCATATATTTT. Translating it yields CASTSDASSGNTIYF.

This clone was seen a few times. The chain has TRBV23-1 and TRBJ2-2; TRBD1 aligns across 10 bases. TRBV23-1 carries the ORF label, with uncertain function. Losses at the gene ends were 7 bases for V and 5 bases for J; bases not matched to a gene: 13. The length of the CDR3 is 17 residues. CDR3 sequence reads: CASILPGTGVGTGELFF. The CDR3 DNA is TGCGCCAGCATTCTTCCCGGGACAGGGGTAGGTACCGGGGAGCTGTTTTTT.

Here the CDR3 reads CASGPPGDHEQYF. The CDR3 nucleotides read TGTGCTAGTGGCCCTCCGGGGGACCACGAGCAGTACTTC. The chain employs TRBV12-5 and TRBJ2-7, with a possible D match to TRBD2 (6 bases). Germline V CDR1 and CDR2: LGHNT, FRNRAP. The CDR3 contains 13 residues. The V and J ends lost 6 bases and 5 bases respectively, with 14 bases between them.

The V gene is TRBV6-4, the J gene TRBJ2-1; 13 bases agree with TRBD2. V trimming: 5 bases; J trimming: 7 bases; junction bases outside the gene matches: 5. From germline, CDR1 is MRHNA and CDR2 SNTAGT. The CDR3 runs 15 residues. This chain's CDR3 is CASSPGTSGVNEQFF. The CDR3 DNA reads as TGTGCCAGCAGTCCCGGGACTAGCGGGGTTAATGAGCAGTTCTTC.

This rearrangement joins TRBV5-4 to TRBJ2-6, with D unresolved. CDR1 and CDR2 (germline): SGHNT, YYREEE (reference sequence). V lost 1 base to trimming and J lost 4 bases, with 3 bases between them. The CDR3 contains 13 residues. The chain's CDR3 is CASSLRGANVLTF. In DNA form, the CDR3 reads TGTGCCAGCAGCTTGCGGGGGGCCAACGTCCTGACTTTC.

The rearrangement joins TRBV7-8 to TRBJ1-5; 7 nucleotides agree with TRBD1. Germline CDR1 is SGHVS and CDR2 is FQNEAQ. V shed 0 bases, J shed 3 bases, and the junction held 5 bases outside the gene matches. This CDR3 comprises 16 residues. CDR3: CASSLAGTVTNQPQHF. The CDR3 DNA reads as TGTGCCAGCAGCTTAGCGGGGACAGTTACCAATCAGCCCCAGCATTTT.

The chain uses TRBV12-5 and TRBJ1-4; D remains unclear. CDR3 length: 15 amino acids. Germline-derived CDR1 and CDR2 are LGHNT and FRNRAP. The V gene lost 1 base and the J gene lost 0 bases, with 6 bases spanning the gap. CDR3 loop: CASGLAATTNEKLFF. The CDR3, as DNA: TGTGCTAGTGGTTTGGCAGCCACAACTAATGAAAAACTGTTTTTT.

J is TRBJ1-2 and V is TRBV5-1; 10 nucleotides agree with TRBD1. CDR3 length: 15 amino acids. The J segment lost 7 bases and the V segment lost 1 base, leaving 7 bases of the junction unmatched. Germline-derived CDR1 and CDR2 are SGHRS and YFSETQ. In DNA form, the CDR3 reads TGCGCCAGCAGCTTGATGGGGGACAGGGGTGGTGGCTACACCTTC. Protein sequence: CASSLMGDRGGGYTF.

The chain employs TRBV2 and TRBJ2-5; 7 bases are shared with TRBD1. V shed 5 bases, J shed 2 bases, and the junction held 2 bases outside the gene matches. Looked up from germline, CDR1 is SNHLY and CDR2 is FYNNEI. The CDR3 is made up of 13 amino acids. CDR3: CASSRDRQETQYF. For the CDR3, the DNA is TGTGCCAGCAGTCGGGACAGACAAGAGACCCAGTACTTC.